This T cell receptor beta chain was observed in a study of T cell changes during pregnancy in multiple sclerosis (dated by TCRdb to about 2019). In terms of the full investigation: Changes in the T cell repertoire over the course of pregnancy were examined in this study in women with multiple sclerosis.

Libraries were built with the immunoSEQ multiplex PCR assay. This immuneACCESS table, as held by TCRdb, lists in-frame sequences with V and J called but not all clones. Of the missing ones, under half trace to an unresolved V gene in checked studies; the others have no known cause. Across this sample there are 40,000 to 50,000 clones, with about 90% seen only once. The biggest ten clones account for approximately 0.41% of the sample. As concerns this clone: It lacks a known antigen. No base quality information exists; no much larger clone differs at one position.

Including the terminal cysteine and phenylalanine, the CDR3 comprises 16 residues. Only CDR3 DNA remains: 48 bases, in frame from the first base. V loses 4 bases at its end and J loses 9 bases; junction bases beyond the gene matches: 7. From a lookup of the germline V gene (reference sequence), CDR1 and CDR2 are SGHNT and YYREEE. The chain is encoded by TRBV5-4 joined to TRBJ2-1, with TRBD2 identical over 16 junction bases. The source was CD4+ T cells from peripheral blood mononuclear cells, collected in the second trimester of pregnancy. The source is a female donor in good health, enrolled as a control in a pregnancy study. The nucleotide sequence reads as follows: TGTGCCAGCAGCGCGCCGGGACTAGCGGGGGGGGGTGAGCAGTTCTTC. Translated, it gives CASSAPGLAGGGEQFF.